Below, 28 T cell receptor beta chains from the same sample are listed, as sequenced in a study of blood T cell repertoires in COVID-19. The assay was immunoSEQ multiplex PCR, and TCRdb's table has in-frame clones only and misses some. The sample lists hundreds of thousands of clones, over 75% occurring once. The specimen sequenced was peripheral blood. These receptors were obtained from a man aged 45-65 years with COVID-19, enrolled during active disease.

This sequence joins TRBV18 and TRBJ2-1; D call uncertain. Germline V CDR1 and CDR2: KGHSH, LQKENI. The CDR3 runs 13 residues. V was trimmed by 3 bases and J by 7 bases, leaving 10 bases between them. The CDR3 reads CASSPKDGNEQFF. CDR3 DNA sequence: TGTGCCAGCTCACCGAAAGACGGGAATGAGCAGTTCTTC.

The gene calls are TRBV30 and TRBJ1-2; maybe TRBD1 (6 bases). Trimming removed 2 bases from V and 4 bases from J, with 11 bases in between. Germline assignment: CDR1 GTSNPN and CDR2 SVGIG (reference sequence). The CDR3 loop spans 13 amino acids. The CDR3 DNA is TGTGCCTGGAGTTCTGGGGGCCGCTATGGCTACACCTTC. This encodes CAWSSGGRYGYTF. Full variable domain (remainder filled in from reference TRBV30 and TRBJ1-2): SQTIHQWPATLVQPVGSPLSLECTVEGTSNPNLYWYRQAAGRGLQLLFYSVGIGQISSEVPQNLSASRPQDRQFILSSKKLLLSDSGFYLCAWSSGGRYGYTFGSGTRLTVV.

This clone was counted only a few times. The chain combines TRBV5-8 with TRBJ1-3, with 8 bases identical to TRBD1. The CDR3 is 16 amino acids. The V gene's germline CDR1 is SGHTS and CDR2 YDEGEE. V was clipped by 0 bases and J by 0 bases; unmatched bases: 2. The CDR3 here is CASSLVGTGSGNTIYF. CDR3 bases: TGTGCCAGCAGCTTGGTAGGGACAGGCTCTGGAAACACCATATATTTT.

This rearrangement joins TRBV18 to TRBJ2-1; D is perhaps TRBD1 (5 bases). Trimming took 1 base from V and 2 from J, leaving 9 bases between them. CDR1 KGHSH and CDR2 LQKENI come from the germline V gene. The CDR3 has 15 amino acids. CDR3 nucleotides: TGTGCCAGCTCACCACTGCAGGGCCCCTACAATGAGCAGTTCTTC. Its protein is CASSPLQGPYNEQFF.

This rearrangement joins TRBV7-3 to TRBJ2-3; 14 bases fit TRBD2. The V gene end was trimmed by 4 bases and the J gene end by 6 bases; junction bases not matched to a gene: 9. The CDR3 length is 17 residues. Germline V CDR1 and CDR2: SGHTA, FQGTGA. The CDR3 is CASSSGLAGESRDTQYF. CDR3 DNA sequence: TGTGCCAGCAGCTCGGGACTAGCGGGAGAGTCCAGGGATACGCAGTATTTT.

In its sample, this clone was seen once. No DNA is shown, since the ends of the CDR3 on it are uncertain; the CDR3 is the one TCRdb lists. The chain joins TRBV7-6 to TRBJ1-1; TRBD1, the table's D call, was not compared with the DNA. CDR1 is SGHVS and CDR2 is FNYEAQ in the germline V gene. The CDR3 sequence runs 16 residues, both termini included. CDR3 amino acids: CASSFGPGDMNTEAFF.

Here the CDR3 DNA reads TGTGCCAGTAGTGCCCAAGCGGACTCCAATGAGCAGTTCTTC. Protein sequence: CASSAQADSNEQFF. The chain uses TRBV19 and TRBJ2-1; the D gene is possibly TRBD2 (5 bases). Trimming shortened V by 5 bases and J by 6 bases, and 14 bases separated the two germline ends. The length of the CDR3 is 14 residues. CDR1 is LNHDA and CDR2 is SQIVND in the germline V gene (reference sequence).

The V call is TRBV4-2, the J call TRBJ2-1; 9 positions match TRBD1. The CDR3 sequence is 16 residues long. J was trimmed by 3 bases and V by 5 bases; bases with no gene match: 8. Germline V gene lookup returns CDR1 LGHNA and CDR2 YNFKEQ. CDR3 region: CASSTSGTGNYNEQFF. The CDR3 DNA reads TGTGCCAGCAGCACCTCCGGGACAGGGAACTACAATGAGCAGTTCTTC.

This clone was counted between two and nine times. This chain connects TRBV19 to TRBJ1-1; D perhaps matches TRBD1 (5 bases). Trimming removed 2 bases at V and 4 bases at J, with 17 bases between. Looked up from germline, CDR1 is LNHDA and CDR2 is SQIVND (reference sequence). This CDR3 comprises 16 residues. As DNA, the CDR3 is TGTGCCAGTAGTATATCACAAGGGGCGGGGACCACTGAAGCTTTCTTT. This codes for CASSISQGAGTTEAFF.

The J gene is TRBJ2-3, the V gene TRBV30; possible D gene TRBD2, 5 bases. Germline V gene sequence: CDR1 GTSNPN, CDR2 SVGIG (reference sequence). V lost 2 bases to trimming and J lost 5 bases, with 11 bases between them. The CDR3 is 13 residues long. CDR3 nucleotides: TGTGCCTGGAGTAGCCGACGGGGAGATACGCAGTATTTT. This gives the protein CAWSSRRGDTQYF.

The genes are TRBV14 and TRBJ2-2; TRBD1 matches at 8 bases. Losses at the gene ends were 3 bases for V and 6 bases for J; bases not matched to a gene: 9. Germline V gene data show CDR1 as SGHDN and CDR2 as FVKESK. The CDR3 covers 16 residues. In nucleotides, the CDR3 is TGTGCCAGCAGCCACATCAGGGGGCAGCACGCCGGGGAGCTGTTTTTT. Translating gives CASSHIRGQHAGELFF.

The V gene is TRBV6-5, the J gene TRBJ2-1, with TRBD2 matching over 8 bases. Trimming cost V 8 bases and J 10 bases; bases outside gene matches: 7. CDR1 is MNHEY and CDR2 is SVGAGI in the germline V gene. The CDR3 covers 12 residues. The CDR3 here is CASERENQEQFF. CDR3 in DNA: TGTGCCAGCGAGCGGGAGAATCAAGAGCAGTTCTTC.

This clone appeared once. The CDR3, as DNA: TGTGCCAGCAGCCCAGGGGGCGCGGGAACCGGGGAGCTGTTTTTT. Translation: CASSPGGAGTGELFF. The chain joins TRBV7-3 to TRBJ2-2; 8 bases line up with TRBD1. The CDR3 is made up of 15 amino acids. The junction had 7 bases not matched to a gene; V was cut back by 5 bases and J by 5 bases. The germline CDR1 and CDR2 sequences are SGHTA and FQGTGA.

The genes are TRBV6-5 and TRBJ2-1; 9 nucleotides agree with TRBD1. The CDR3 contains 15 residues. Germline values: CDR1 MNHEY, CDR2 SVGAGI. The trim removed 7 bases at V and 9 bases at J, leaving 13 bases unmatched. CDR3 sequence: CASNLDRGGLGEQFF. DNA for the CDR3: TGTGCCAGCAACTTGGACAGGGGAGGTTTGGGTGAGCAGTTCTTC.

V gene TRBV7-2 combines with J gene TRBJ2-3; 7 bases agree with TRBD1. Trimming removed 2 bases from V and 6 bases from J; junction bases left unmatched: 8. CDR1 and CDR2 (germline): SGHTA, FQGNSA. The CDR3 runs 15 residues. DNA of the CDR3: TGTGCCAGCAGCTTAAGTAGTGACAGGGCGGATACGCAGTATTTT. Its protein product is CASSLSSDRADTQYF.

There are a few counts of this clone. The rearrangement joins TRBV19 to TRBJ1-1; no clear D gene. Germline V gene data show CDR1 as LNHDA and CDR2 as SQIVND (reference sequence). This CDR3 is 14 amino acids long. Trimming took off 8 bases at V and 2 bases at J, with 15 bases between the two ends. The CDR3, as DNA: TGTGCCAGTGGCTCTCGGGCGGGTAACACTGAAGCTTTCTTT. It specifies CASGSRAGNTEAFF.

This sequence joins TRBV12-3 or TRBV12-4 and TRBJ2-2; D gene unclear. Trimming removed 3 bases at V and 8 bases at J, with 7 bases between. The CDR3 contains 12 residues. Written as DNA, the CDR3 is TGTGCCAGCAGTTTTGTATCGGGGGAGCTGTTTTTT. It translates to CASSFVSGELFF.

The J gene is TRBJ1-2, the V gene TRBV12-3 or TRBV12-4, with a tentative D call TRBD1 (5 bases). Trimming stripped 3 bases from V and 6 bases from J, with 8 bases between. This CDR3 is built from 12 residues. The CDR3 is CASSFGAHGYTF. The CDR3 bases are TGTGCCAGCAGTTTTGGGGCGCATGGCTACACCTTC.

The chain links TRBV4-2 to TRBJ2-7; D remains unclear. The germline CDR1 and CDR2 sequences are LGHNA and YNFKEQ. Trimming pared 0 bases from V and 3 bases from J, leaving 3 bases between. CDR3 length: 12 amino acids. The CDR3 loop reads CASSQDSYEQYF. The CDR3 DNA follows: TGTGCCAGCAGCCAAGATAGCTACGAGCAGTACTTC.

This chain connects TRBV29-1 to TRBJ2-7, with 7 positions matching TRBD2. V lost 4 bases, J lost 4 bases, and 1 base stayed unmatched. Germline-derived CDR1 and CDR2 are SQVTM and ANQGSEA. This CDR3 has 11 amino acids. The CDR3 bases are TGCAGCGTTGGGGAGGGTTACGAGCAGTACTTC. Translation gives CSVGEGYEQYF.

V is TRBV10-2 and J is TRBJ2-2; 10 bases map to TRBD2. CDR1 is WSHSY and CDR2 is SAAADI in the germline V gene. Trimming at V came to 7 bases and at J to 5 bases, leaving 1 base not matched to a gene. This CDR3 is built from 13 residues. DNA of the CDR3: TGCGCCAGCATTAGCGGGAGGACCGGGGAGCTGTTTTTT. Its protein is CASISGRTGELFF.

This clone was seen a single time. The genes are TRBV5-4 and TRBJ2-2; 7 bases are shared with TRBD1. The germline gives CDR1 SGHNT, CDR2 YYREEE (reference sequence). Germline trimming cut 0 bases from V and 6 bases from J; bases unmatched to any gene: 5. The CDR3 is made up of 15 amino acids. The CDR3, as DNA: TGTGCCAGCAGCTTGGTGCAGGGGGTGTCCGGGGAGCTGTTTTTT. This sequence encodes CASSLVQGVSGELFF.

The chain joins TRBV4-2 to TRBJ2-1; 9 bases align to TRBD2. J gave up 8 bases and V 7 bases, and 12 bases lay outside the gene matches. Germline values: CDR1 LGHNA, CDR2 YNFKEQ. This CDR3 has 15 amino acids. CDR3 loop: CASNLIGGGADEQFF. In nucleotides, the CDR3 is TGTGCCAGCAACCTCATAGGCGGGGGGGCGGATGAGCAGTTCTTC.

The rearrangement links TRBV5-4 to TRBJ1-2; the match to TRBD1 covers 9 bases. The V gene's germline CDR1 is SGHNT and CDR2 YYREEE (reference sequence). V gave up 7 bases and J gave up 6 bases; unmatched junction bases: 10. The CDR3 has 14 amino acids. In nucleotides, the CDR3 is TGTGCCAGCTCCCGGACAGGGGCTTCGGATGGCTACACCTTC. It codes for CASSRTGASDGYTF.

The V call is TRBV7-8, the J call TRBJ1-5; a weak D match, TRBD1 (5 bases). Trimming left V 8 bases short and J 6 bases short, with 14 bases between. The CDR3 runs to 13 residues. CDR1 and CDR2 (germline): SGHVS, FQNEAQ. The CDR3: CASSWGRAQPQHF. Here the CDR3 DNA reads TGTGCCAGCTCCTGGGGCAGGGCTCAGCCCCAGCATTTT.

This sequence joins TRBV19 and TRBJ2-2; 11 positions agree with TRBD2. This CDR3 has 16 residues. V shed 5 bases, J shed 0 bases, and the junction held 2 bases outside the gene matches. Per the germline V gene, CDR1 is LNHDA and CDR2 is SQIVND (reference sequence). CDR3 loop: CASSGTSGANTGELFF. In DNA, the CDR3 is TGTGCCAGTAGTGGGACTAGCGGAGCGAACACCGGGGAGCTGTTTTTT.

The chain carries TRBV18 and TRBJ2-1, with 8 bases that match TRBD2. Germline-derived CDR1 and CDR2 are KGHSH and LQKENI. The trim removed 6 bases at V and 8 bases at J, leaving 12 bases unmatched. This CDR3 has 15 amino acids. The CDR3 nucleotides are TGTGCCAGCTCTCCAGAGCGGGAGCAGTTACATGAGCAGTTCTTC. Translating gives CASSPEREQLHEQFF.

The CDR3 is CAIKKEEIYGYTF. CDR3 nucleotides: TGTGCCATCAAGAAGGAGGAAATCTATGGCTACACCTTC. The chain couples TRBV10-3 to TRBJ1-2, with unresolved D. Germline CDR1 and CDR2: ENHRY and SYGVKD. Deletions cut 7 bases from V and 4 bases from J, with 13 bases between. The CDR3 runs to 13 residues.